The 27 T cell receptor beta chains below come from one sample, sequenced in a study of T-cell reconstitution after alpha-beta-depleted transplantation in children (TCRdb year 2016). The sample's treatment or condition label is to be understood as: allogeneic hematopoietic cell transplantation with graft depleted of TCRalphabeta T cells and CD19 B cells. The library was prepared using PCR. The sequencing machine was an Illumina HiSeq 2500. TCR library preparation used molecular barcoding, with unique molecular identifiers applied to normalize quantification of the TCRbeta repertoire. TCRdb trimmed the raw reads at Q25, called clones with MiXCR and kept productive beta chains. Each CDR3 protein appears once, grouped with its most common genes and DNA. This sample is represented by some 550,000 distinct CDR3 sequences; about 21% of them were singletons. The ten largest clones add up to 13% to 15% of the sample.

Sequencing used PBMCs, mostly from graft donor cells, obtained 360 days after TCRalphabeta/CD19-depleted stem cell transplant. Receptor source: a boy younger than two who had a stem cell transplant for acute myeloid leukemia, so the T cells may come from the graft donor.

This clonotype was observed a few times. The rearrangement links TRBV20-1 to TRBJ1-3; a weak D match, TRBD1 (5 bases). V lost 6 bases and J lost 3, with 15 bases in between. There are 14 residues in the CDR3. In germline, CDR1 is DFQATT, CDR2 SNEGSKA (reference sequence). Here the CDR3 DNA reads TGCAGTGCCTCCACAGGAGCAGGTGGAAACACCATATATTTT. Its translation is CSASTGAGGNTIYF.

J is TRBJ2-2 and V is TRBV20-1; TRBD2 matches at 8 bases. The CDR3 length is 15 residues. The ends lost 2 bases at V and 4 bases at J; junction bases unmatched: 6. Germline-derived CDR1 and CDR2 are DFQATT and SNEGSKA (reference sequence). The CDR3 region is CSARYHGRGTGELFF. CDR3 bases: TGCAGTGCTAGATACCACGGGAGGGGCACCGGGGAGCTGTTTTTT.

The chain couples TRBV28 to TRBJ2-3; D gene uncertain. The germline V and J ends were trimmed by 3 bases and 2 bases, with 15 bases remaining between them. Germline values: CDR1 MDHEN, CDR2 SYDVKM. This CDR3 comprises 16 residues. CDR3 DNA sequence: TGTGCCAGCAGTTTTTCATTTTTAGGCAACACAGATACGCAGTATTTT. It specifies CASSFSFLGNTDTQYF.

This clonotype was seen ten or more times. V usage is TRBV12-3 or TRBV12-4 and J usage is TRBJ1-5; 7 bases agree with TRBD1. V gave up 5 bases and J gave up 4 bases; unmatched junction bases: 5. The CDR3 is 14 amino acids. CDR3 sequence: CASSPTGRNQPQHF. The CDR3 DNA is TGTGCCAGCAGTCCGACAGGGAGAAATCAGCCCCAGCATTTT.

The chain has TRBV4-2 and TRBJ1-1, with D possibly matching TRBD1 (5 bases). The CDR3 spans 15 residues. Germline V gives CDR1 LGHNA, CDR2 YNFKEQ. V was trimmed by 4 bases and J by 6 bases, leaving 18 bases between them. The CDR3, as DNA: TGTGCCAGCAGCCCTCCGGGGGGGGAGCGCGCTGAAGCTTTCTTT. Encoded protein: CASSPPGGERAEAFF.

This clonotype has ten or more counts. The chain links TRBV12-3 or TRBV12-4 to TRBJ2-3; D not resolved. V shed 6 bases and J shed 1 base, with 11 bases lying between them. The CDR3 contains 14 residues. The CDR3 loop reads CASSPPTGTDTQYF. The CDR3 nucleotides are TGTGCCAGCAGCCCTCCGACCGGCACAGATACGCAGTATTTT.

In its sample, this clonotype was seen once. The V gene is TRBV5-1, the J gene TRBJ2-5; either TRBD1 or TRBD2 may supply D (5 bases each). The germline V gene encodes CDR1 SGHRS and CDR2 YFSETQ. The CDR3 has 19 residues. Trimming cost V 3 bases and J 2 bases, with 26 bases left between them. CDR3 loop: CASSSVFGTSNYPQETQYF. The CDR3 region has the DNA TGCGCCAGCAGCTCCGTCTTCGGGACCTCCAACTACCCGCAAGAGACCCAGTACTTC.

This clonotype was detected many times. The J gene is TRBJ1-2, the V gene TRBV20-1; maybe TRBD1 (6 bases). CDR3 size: 13 residues. The ends were cut back, 0 bases at V and 8 bases at J, with 13 bases in the middle. CDR1 is DFQATT, CDR2 SNEGSKA, per germline (reference sequence). CDR3 in amino acids: CSARDRGAGGYTF. As DNA, the CDR3 is TGCAGTGCTAGAGATCGGGGGGCGGGAGGCTACACCTTC.

This clonotype was seen ten or more times. The chain recombines TRBV29-1 with TRBJ2-1; the match to TRBD1 covers 7 bases. Germline CDR1 and CDR2: SQVTM and ANQGSEA. This CDR3 region has 15 residues. Unmatched junction bases numbered 8, after V lost 6 bases and J lost 0 bases. DNA of the CDR3: TGCAGCGTATTGCCGGACAGGAGCTCCTACAATGAGCAGTTCTTC. It yields the protein CSVLPDRSSYNEQFF.

The V call is TRBV27, the J call TRBJ2-1; D is unclear. CDR1 is MNHEY, CDR2 SMNVEV, per germline (reference sequence). The ends were cut back, 2 bases at V and 1 base at J, with 9 bases in the middle. The CDR3 runs to 15 residues. For the CDR3, the DNA is TGTGCCAGCAGTTTACGCGTCGGGTCCTACAATGAGCAGTTCTTC. Protein product: CASSLRVGSYNEQFF.

V gene TRBV6-2 or TRBV6-3 combines with J gene TRBJ2-4; tentatively, D is TRBD2 (5 bases). The CDR3 extends over 12 amino acids. Germline CDR1 reads MNHEY; CDR2 reads SVGEGT. V was clipped by 5 bases and J by 11 bases, with 13 bases between them. The CDR3 sequence: CASSQEEDVQYF. The CDR3 DNA follows: TGTGCCAGCAGTCAAGAGGAGGACGTTCAGTACTTC.

This clonotype was recorded many times. The chain couples TRBV7-8 to TRBJ1-4; 7 bases align to TRBD1. CDR1 and CDR2 from the germline V gene are SGHVS and FQNEAQ. V shed 5 bases, J shed 8 bases, and the junction held 11 bases outside the gene matches. This CDR3 is 15 amino acids long. The CDR3, as DNA: TGTGCCAGCAGCCCCCAGGGAGGGGGCGAGGAAAAACTGTTTTTT. This sequence encodes CASSPQGGGEEKLFF.

This clonotype came up a few times. This chain uses TRBV20-1 with TRBJ2-1, with a tentative D call TRBD2 (5 bases). Germline V gene sequence: CDR1 DFQATT, CDR2 SNEGSKA (reference sequence). With 0 bases removed from V and 4 bases from J, the gap between germline ends came to 19 bases. This CDR3 region has 17 residues. CDR3 sequence: CSARDLSTGVKYNEQFF. The CDR3 DNA sequence: TGCAGTGCTAGAGACCTTAGTACCGGGGTAAAATACAATGAGCAGTTCTTC.

This chain uses TRBV20-1 with TRBJ2-7; possible D gene TRBD1, 5 bases. Looked up from germline, CDR1 is DFQATT and CDR2 is SNEGSKA (reference sequence). The CDR3 has 14 residues. Trimming removed 3 bases at V and 2 bases at J, with 14 bases between. CDR3 nucleotides: TGCAGTGCTAGTGACAGACACCATACCTACGAGCAGTACTTC. It is translated as CSASDRHHTYEQYF.

The chain employs TRBV6-5 and TRBJ1-1; D remains unclear. The CDR3 is made up of 15 amino acids. The germline V gene has CDR1 MNHEY and CDR2 SVGAGI. V gave up 2 bases and J gave up 1 base, with 11 bases separating them. The CDR3 loop reads CASSYPPAGNTEAFF. The CDR3 coding sequence is TGTGCCAGCAGTTACCCGCCGGCAGGGAACACTGAAGCTTTCTTT.

This clonotype was seen a handful of times. This sequence joins TRBV7-2 and TRBJ2-3; D ambiguous. V was shortened by 2 bases and J by 1 base, with 13 bases between the two germline ends. This CDR3 has 16 residues. Germline CDR1 and CDR2: SGHTA and FQGNSA. The CDR3: CASSLRVIKGTDTQYF. The CDR3, as DNA: TGTGCCAGCAGCTTAAGGGTTATAAAGGGCACAGATACGCAGTATTTT. Looking up the rest from reference TRBV7-2 and TRBJ2-3 gives the full variable domain: GAGVSQSPSNKVTEKGKDVELRCDPISGHTALYWYRQSLGQGLEFLIYFQGNSAPDKSGLPSDRFSAERTGGSVSTLTIQRTQQEDSAVYLCASSLRVIKGTDTQYFGPGTRLTVL.

The CDR3 is CASSLSGTETEQYV. The CDR3 DNA is TGTGCCAGCAGCTTGTCCGGGACAGAGACCGAGCAGTACGTC. The chain carries TRBV5-6 and TRBJ2-7, with TRBD1 matching over 7 bases. V lost 1 base to trimming and J lost 6 bases; unmatched junction nucleotides: 7. Germline CDR1 reads SGHDT; CDR2 reads YYEEEE. The CDR3 consists of 14 residues.

This clonotype was found many times. The chain recombines TRBV5-1 with TRBJ2-7; 7 nucleotides align to TRBD1. Germline V gene sequence: CDR1 SGHRS, CDR2 YFSETQ. The CDR3 is 14 residues long. After removal of 5 bases from V and 1 base from J, the junction contained 6 bases not matched to a gene. The CDR3 sequence: CASSSTGDSYEQYF. CDR3 in DNA: TGCGCCAGCAGTTCAACAGGGGATTCCTACGAGCAGTACTTC.

This clonotype was detected ten times or more. The chain carries TRBV7-9 and TRBJ2-3, with D perhaps matching TRBD1 or TRBD2 (6 bases each). Germline V gene data show CDR1 as SEHNR and CDR2 as FQNEAQ (reference sequence). The CDR3 totals 16 residues. Deletions cut 0 bases from V and 2 bases from J, with 12 bases between. CDR3 DNA sequence: TGTGCCAGCAGCTTAGCGAGGGGGGCCCTCACAGATACGCAGTATTTT. Translating gives CASSLARGALTDTQYF.

The chain carries TRBV12-3 or TRBV12-4 and TRBJ1-2, with 10 bases matching TRBD1. The CDR3 totals 14 residues. V was clipped by 3 bases and J by 5 bases; unmatched bases: 3. The CDR3 DNA is TGTGCCAGCAGTTTCCGGGACAGGGGATATGGCTACACCTTC. Amino acids: CASSFRDRGYGYTF.

This clonotype came up a few times. This sequence joins TRBV7-2 and TRBJ2-7; D is possibly TRBD1 (6 bases). Germline V gene data show CDR1 as SGHTA and CDR2 as FQGNSA. Trimming cost V 0 bases and J 6 bases, with 21 bases left between them. The CDR3 is made up of 17 amino acids. The CDR3 here is CASSLAPVSHRDGEQYV. CDR3 in DNA: TGTGCCAGCAGCTTAGCTCCCGTCTCGCACAGGGACGGCGAGCAGTACGTC.

The chain couples TRBV2 to TRBJ1-1; unclear D gene. The CDR3 extends over 13 amino acids. From germline, CDR1 is SNHLY and CDR2 FYNNEI. The germline V and J ends were trimmed by 11 bases and 0 bases, with 13 bases remaining between them. CDR3 nucleotide sequence: TGTGCCGGAACTCTGACCCTGAACACTGAAGCTTTCTTT. It specifies CAGTLTLNTEAFF.

This clonotype was recorded many times. This chain joins TRBV15 and TRBJ2-7; TRBD1 agrees at 8 bases. The germline CDR1 and CDR2 sequences are LNHNV and YYDKDF (reference sequence). The CDR3 runs to 15 residues. After removal of 1 base from V and 3 bases from J, the junction contained 5 bases not matched to a gene. The CDR3 nucleotides read TGTGCCACCAGCAGAGGGACAGGGCGGGGCTACGAGCAGTACTTC. Translation gives CATSRGTGRGYEQYF.

This clonotype turned up a few times. J is TRBJ2-3 and V is TRBV30; D not resolved. V shed 0 bases and J shed 2 bases, with 6 bases lying between them. CDR1 and CDR2 from the germline V gene are GTSNPN and SVGIG (reference sequence). The CDR3 is 13 residues long. CDR3 sequence reads: CAWSVMDTDTQYF. The CDR3 DNA reads as TGTGCCTGGAGTGTAATGGACACAGATACGCAGTATTTT.

The chain couples TRBV9 to TRBJ2-3; D may be TRBD2 (6 bases). Germline-derived CDR1 and CDR2 are SGDLS and YYNGEE. The CDR3 is 16 residues long. Deletions cut 0 bases from V and 2 bases from J, with 13 bases between. The CDR3: CASSVVPAGNTDTQYF. The CDR3 nucleotides read TGTGCCAGCAGCGTAGTCCCAGCGGGTAACACAGATACGCAGTATTTT.

V usage is TRBV11-2 and J usage is TRBJ1-1; the D gene is possibly TRBD1 (5 bases). The germline V and J ends were trimmed by 2 bases and 5 bases, with 24 bases remaining between them. Germline V gives CDR1 SGHAT, CDR2 FQNNGV. This CDR3 is 18 amino acids long. CDR3 nucleotide sequence: TGTGCCAGCAGCTTATTGGACCGGGACCCATGGAGGCAGACTGAAGCTTTCTTT. It translates to CASSLLDRDPWRQTEAFF.

The chain links TRBV9 to TRBJ2-3; D remains unclear. V was trimmed by 0 bases and J by 2 bases, leaving 10 bases between them. This CDR3 has 15 residues. In germline, CDR1 is SGDLS, CDR2 YYNGEE. CDR3 sequence: CASSVDGELTDTQYF. For the CDR3, the DNA is TGTGCCAGCAGCGTAGATGGCGAGCTCACAGATACGCAGTATTTT.